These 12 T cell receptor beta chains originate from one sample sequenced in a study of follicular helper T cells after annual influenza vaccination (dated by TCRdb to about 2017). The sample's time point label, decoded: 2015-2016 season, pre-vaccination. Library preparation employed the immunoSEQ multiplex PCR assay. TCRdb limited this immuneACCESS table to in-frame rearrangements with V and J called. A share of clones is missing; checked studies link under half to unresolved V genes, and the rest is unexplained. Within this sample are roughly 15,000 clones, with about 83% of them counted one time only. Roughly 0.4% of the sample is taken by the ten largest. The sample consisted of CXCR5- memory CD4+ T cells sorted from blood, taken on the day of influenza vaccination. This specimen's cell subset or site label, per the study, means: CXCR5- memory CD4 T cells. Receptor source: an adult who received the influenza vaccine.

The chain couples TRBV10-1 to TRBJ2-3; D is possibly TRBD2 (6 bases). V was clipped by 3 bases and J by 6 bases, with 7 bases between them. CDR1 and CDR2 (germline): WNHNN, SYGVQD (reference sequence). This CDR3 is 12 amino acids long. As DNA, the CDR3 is TGCGCCAGCAGTGATGGAGGGGATACGCAGTATTTT. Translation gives CASSDGGDTQYF.

Here the CDR3 reads CASSFDSLDTQYF. DNA of the CDR3: TGTGCCAGCAGCTTCGACTCCTTGGATACGCAGTATTTT. V usage is TRBV7-9 and J usage is TRBJ2-3, with no clear D. Looked up from germline, CDR1 is SEHNR and CDR2 is FQNEAQ (reference sequence). Trimming cost V 3 bases and J 6 bases, with 10 bases left between them. The CDR3 covers 13 residues.

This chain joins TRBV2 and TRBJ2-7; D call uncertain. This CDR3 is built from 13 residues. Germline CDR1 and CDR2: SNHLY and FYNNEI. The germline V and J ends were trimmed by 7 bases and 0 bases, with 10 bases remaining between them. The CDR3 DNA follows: TGTGCCAGCAACCCTGACGGCTCCTACGAGCAGTACTTC. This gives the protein CASNPDGSYEQYF.

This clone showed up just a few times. In nucleotides, the CDR3 is TGTGCCAGCAGCTTGGTCGCTAGCGGGGGTCTGGACAATGAGCAGTTCTTC. The encoded protein is CASSLVASGGLDNEQFF. This sequence joins TRBV5-4 and TRBJ2-1, with 10 nucleotides matching TRBD2. CDR3 length equals 17 residues. V was clipped by 0 bases and J by 5 bases; unmatched bases: 8. Germline CDR1 is SGHNT and CDR2 is YYREEE (reference sequence). The whole variable domain, filled in from reference TRBV5-4 and TRBJ2-1, reads ETGVTQSPTHLIKTRGQQVTLRCSSQSGHNTVSWYQQALGQGPQFIFQYYREEENGRGNFPPRFSGLQFPNYSSELNVNALELDDSALYLCASSLVASGGLDNEQFFGPGTRLTVL.

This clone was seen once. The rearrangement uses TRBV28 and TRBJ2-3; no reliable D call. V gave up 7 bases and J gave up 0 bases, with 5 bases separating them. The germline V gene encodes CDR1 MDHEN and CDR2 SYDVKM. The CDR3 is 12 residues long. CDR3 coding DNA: TGTGCCAGCAACGAGAGCACAGATACGCAGTATTTT. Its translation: CASNESTDTQYF. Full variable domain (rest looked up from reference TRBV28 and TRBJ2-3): DVKVTQSSRYLVKRTGEKVFLECVQDMDHENMFWYRQDPGLGLRLIYFSYDVKMKEKGDIPEGYSVSREKKERFSLILESASTNQTSMYLCASNESTDTQYFGPGTRLTVL.

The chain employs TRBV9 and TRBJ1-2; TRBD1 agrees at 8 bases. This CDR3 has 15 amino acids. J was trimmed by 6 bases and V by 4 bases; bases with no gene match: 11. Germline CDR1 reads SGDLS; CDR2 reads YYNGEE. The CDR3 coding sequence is TGTGCCAGCAGCTCTCGGTCTCAGGGGGCCCATGGCTACACCTTC. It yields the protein CASSSRSQGAHGYTF.

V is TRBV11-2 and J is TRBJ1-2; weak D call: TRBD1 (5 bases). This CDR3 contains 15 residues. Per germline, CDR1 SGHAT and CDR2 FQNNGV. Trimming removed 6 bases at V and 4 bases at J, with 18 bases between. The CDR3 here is CASRKIGGVSYGYTF. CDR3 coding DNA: TGTGCCAGCAGAAAAATTGGGGGGGTGTCCTATGGCTACACCTTC.

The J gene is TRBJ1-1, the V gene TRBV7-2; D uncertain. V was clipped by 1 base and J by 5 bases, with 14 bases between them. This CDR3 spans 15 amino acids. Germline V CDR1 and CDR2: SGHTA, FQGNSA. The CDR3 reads CASSLDLGRGTEAFF. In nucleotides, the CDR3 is TGTGCCAGCAGCTTAGACTTGGGAAGAGGAACTGAAGCTTTCTTT. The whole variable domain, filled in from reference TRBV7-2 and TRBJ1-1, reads GAGVSQSPSNKVTEKGKDVELRCDPISGHTALYWYRQSLGQGLEFLIYFQGNSAPDKSGLPSDRFSAERTGGSVSTLTIQRTQQEDSAVYLCASSLDLGRGTEAFFGQGTRLTVV.

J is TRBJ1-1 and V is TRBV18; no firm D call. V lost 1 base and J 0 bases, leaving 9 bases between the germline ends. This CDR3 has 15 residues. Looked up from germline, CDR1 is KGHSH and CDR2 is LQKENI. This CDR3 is CASSPQLGMNTEAFF. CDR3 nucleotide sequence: TGTGCCAGCTCACCACAACTAGGGATGAACACTGAAGCTTTCTTT.

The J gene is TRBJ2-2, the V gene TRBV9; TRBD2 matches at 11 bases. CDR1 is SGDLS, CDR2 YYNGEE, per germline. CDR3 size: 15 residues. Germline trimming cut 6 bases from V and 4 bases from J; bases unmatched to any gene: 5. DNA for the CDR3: TGTGCCAGCAATAGCGGGGGGGCGTTCACCGGGGAGCTGTTTTTT. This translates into CASNSGGAFTGELFF.

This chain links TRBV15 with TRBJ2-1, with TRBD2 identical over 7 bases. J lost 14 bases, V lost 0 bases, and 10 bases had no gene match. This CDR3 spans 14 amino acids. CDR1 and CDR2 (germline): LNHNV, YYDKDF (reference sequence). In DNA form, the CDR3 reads TGTGCCACCAGCAGAGACCCATCAGGGCGGGGGAAGTTCTTC. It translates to CATSRDPSGRGKFF. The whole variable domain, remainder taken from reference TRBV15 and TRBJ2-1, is DAMVIQNPRYQVTQFGKPVTLSCSQTLNHNVMYWYQQKSSQAPKLLFHYYDKDFNNEADTPDNFQSRRPNTSFCFLDIRSPGLGDTAMYLCATSRDPSGRGKFFGPGTRLTVL.

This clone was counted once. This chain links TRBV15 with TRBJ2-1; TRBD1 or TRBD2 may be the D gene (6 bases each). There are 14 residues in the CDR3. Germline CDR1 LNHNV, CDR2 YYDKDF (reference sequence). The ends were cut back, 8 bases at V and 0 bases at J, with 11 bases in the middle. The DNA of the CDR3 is TGTGCCACCCTTCGGGGGCTCTCCTACAATGAGCAGTTCTTC. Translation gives CATLRGLSYNEQFF.